This T cell receptor beta chain is from a study of cytomegalovirus exposure and HLA in healthy donors. For the study at large: Clustering assigned about 79% of the approximately 400 genotyped donors to the Caucasian-associated ancestry cluster.

PCR was performed using 60 Vbeta and 13 Jbeta primers. The table came from immunoSEQ multiplex PCR; TCRdb's copy has only in-frame clones and leaves some out. The table has over 150,000 clones, approximately 82% seen once. The sequence derives from a male donor in good health and CMV-seronegative. Sequencing was carried out using PBMCs.

This chain's CDR3 is CASSLNPGGTDTQYF. The CDR3 bases are TGTGCCAGCAGCTTAAACCCGGGGGGCACAGATACGCAGTATTTT. The V and J genes are TRBV11-2 and TRBJ2-3; a weak D match, TRBD2 (6 bases). The V gene's germline CDR1 is SGHAT and CDR2 FQNNGV. The CDR3 sequence is 15 residues long. V was trimmed by 2 bases and J by 1 base, leaving 10 bases between them.